This paragraph covers one TCR beta chain sequence. This receptor's antigen is unknown. Per-base quality was not reported, and no clone a single base away is much larger than it. Whole blood was collected in K2EDTA tubes by collaborating institutions according to the institutions' own protocols. For TCRbeta analysis, collaborators shipped samples as frozen whole blood, isolated PBMCs, or DNA extracted from either of those sample types. This sample was included in a study of blood T cell repertoires in COVID-19 (dated by TCRdb to about 2020). Background for the entire study: Samples covering the acute and convalescent phases of COVID-19 were provided by collaborators in the United States, Italy and Spain. The material from the prospective study consisted of cDNA or gDNA derived from T cells, B-cell-depleted T cells, or PBMCs. Subjects who had been exposed to COVID-19, were actively infected with it, or had recovered from it provided the deeply sampled blood TCRbeta repertoires that made up the dataset. A freely available public database, intended as a resource for researchers studying the immune response to SARS-CoV-2, is where the repertoires were released. The samples were drawn from two sources: the first 160 participants of the ongoing ImmuneRACE study, and fewer than 1,500 subjects contributed by 6 global collaborators. A de-identified subject ID, COVID-19 status, age in years and sex were almost always included in the sample metadata. Where HLA class I and class II types were available, the types were taken from metadata supplied by the sample provider, not from assay-based typing.

The CDR1 and CDR2 encoded by the germline V gene (reference sequence) are LGHDT and YNNKEL. Trimming accounts for 0 bases at V and 6 bases at J, while the number of junction bases matched to no gene is 12. Measured from the cysteine to the phenylalanine, the CDR3 is 19 residues long. Of the read, only the CDR3 DNA is kept; its 57 bases are in frame from base 1. Here is what the overall study found, with its caveats: The amount of clinical and demographic metadata varied by source and participant and was provided uncurated.

TCRbeta CDR3 regions were amplified from genomic DNA using the immunoSEQ Assay, a bias-controlled multiplex PCR. The authors' pipeline ran thus. The number of nucleated cells in each sample was estimated by amplification of reference gene primers within the assay. To quantify the absolute abundance of each unique TCRbeta CDR3 rearrangement, sequence reads were collapsed and filtered. Productive Simpson clonality was computed per sample as the square root of Simpson's diversity index over productive rearrangements. Not all clones reach the TCRdb copy of this immuneACCESS table, which keeps in-frame sequences only. Checked studies attribute under half of the gap to unresolved V genes and leave the rest unexplained. V and J calls and clone size are those listed in that table; D and trimming were worked out from the DNA. Here the sample has over 150,000 clones; 76% occur a single time. Clones ranked in the top ten supply 3.7% of the sample.

The sample was peripheral blood. The chain is assembled from TRBV3-1 (or the pseudogene TRBV3-2) and TRBJ1-5, with 12 middle bases fitting TRBD1. The TCR was taken from a woman of 80 years or more with acute or convalescent COVID-19. The DNA reads as follows: TGTGCCAGCAGCCAAGATGGTATAGGGACAGGGGGCCTCGTTCAGCCCCAGCATTTT. Its translation is CASSQDGIGTGGLVQPQHF.